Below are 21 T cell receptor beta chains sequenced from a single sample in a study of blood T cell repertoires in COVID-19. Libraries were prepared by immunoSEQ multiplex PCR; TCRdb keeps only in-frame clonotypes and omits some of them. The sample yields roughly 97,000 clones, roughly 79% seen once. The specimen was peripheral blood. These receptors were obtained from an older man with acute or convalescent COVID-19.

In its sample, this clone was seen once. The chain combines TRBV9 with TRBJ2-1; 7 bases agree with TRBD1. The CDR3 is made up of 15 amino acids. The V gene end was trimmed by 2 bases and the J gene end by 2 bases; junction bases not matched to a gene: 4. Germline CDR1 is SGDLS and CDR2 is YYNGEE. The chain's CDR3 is CASSVRDRPYNEQFF. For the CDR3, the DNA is TGTGCCAGCAGCGTCCGGGACAGACCCTACAATGAGCAGTTCTTC.

As DNA, the CDR3 is TGTGCCAGCAGCCCGTCGCCGGGAAATACTGGAAACACCATATATTTT. Residues: CASSPSPGNTGNTIYF. The chain links TRBV7-2 to TRBJ1-3; D call uncertain. Deletions cut 5 bases from V and 2 bases from J, with 16 bases between. The CDR3 runs 16 residues. The germline CDR1 and CDR2 sequences are SGHTA and FQGNSA. Supplemented by reference TRBV7-2 and TRBJ1-3, the full variable domain reads GAGVSQSPSNKVTEKGKDVELRCDPISGHTALYWYRQSLGQGLEFLIYFQGNSAPDKSGLPSDRFSAERTGGSVSTLTIQRTQQEDSAVYLCASSPSPGNTGNTIYFGEGSWLTVV.

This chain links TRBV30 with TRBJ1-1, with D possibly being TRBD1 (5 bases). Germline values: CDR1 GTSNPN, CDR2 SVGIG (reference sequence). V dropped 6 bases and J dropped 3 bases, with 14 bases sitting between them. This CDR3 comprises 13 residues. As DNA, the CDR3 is TGTGCCTGCTCCGCGGGGGGTTACACTGAAGCTTTCTTT. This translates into CACSAGGYTEAFF.

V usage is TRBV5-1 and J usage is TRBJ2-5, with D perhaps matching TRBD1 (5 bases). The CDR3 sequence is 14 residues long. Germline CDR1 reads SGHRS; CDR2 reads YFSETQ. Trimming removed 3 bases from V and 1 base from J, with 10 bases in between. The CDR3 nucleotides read TGCGCCAGCAGCTCTACAGGCGTCCAAGAGACCCAGTACTTC. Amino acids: CASSSTGVQETQYF.

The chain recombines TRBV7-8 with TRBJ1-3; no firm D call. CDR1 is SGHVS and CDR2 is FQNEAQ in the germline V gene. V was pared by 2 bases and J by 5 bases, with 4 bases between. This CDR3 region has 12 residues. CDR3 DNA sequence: TGTGCCAGCAGCTTATTAAGAAACACCATATATTTT. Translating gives CASSLLRNTIYF.

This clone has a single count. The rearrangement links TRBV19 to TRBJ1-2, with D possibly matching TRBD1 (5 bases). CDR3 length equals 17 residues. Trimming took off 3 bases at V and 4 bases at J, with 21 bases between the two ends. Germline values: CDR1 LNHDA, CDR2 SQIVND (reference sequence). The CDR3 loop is CASSMGWTRGRSYGYTF. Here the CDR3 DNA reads TGTGCCAGTAGTATGGGGTGGACGCGGGGCAGAAGCTATGGCTACACCTTC.

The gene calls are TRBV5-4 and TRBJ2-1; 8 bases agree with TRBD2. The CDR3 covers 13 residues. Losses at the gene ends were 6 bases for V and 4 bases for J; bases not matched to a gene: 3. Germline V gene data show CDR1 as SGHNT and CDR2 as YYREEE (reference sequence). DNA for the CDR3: TGTGCCAGCAAGGTAGCGGGGTACAATGAGCAGTTCTTC. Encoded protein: CASKVAGYNEQFF.

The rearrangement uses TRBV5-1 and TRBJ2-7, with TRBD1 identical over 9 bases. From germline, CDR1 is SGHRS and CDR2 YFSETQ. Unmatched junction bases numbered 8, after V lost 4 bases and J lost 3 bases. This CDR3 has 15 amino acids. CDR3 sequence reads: CASSKGGTGNYEQYF. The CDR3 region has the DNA TGCGCCAGCAGCAAAGGGGGGACAGGGAACTACGAGCAGTACTTC.

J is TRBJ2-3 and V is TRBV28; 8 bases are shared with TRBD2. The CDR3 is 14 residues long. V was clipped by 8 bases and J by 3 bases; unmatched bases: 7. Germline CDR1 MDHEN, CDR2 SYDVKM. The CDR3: CASARAGATDTQYF. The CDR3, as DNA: TGTGCCAGCGCCAGAGCGGGAGCGACAGATACGCAGTATTTT.

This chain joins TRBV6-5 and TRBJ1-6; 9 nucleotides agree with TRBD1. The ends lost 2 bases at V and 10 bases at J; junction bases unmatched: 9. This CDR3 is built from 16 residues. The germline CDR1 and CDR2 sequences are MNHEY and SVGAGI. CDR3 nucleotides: TGTGCCAGCAGTTACCCCTTGGACAGGGGTACATCACCCCTCCACTTT. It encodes CASSYPLDRGTSPLHF.

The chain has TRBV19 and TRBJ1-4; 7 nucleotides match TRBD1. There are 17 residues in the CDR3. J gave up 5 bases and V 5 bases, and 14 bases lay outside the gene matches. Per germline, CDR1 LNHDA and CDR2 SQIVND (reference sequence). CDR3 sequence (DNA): TGTGCCAGTAGTCCTTACGGACGGGGACAGCTGAATGAAAAACTGTTTTTT. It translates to CASSPYGRGQLNEKLFF.

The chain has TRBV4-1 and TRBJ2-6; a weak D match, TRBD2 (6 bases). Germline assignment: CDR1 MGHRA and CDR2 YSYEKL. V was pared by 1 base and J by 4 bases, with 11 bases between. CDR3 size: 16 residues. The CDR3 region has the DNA TGCGCCAGCAGCCAAGGGGGAGGAACCGGGGCCAACGTCCTGACTTTC. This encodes CASSQGGGTGANVLTF.

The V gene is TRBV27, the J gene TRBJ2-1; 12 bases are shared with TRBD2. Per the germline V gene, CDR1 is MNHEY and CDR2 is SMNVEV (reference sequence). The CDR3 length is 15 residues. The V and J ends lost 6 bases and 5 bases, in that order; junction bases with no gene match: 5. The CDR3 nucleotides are TGTGCCAGCAGGGAACTAGCGGGAGGCCACAATGAGCAGTTCTTC. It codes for CASRELAGGHNEQFF.

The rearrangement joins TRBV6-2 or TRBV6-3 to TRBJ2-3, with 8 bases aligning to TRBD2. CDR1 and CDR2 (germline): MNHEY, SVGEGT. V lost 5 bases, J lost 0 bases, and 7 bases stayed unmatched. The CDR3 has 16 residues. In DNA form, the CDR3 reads TGTGCCAGCAGTCGGGGTAGCGGGATTAGCACAGATACGCAGTATTTT. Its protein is CASSRGSGISTDTQYF.

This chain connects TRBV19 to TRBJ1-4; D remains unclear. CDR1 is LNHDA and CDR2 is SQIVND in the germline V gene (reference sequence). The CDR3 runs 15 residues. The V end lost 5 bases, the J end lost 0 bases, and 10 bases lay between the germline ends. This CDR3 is CASSVRSSTNEKLFF. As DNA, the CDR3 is TGTGCCAGTAGTGTAAGGAGCTCAACTAATGAAAAACTGTTTTTT.

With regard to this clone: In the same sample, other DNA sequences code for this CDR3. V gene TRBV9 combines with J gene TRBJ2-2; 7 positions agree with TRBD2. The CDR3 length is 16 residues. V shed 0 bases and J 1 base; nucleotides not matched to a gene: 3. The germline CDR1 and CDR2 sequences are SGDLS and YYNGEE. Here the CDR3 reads CASSVEPGGNTGELFF. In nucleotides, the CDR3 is TGTGCCAGCAGCGTAGAGCCGGGAGGGAACACCGGGGAGCTGTTTTTT.

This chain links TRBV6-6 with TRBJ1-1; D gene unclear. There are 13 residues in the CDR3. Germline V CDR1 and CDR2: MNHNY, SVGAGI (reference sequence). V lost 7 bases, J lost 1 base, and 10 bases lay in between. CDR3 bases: TGTGCCAGCAATCACTACGGGAACACTGAAGCTTTCTTT. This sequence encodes CASNHYGNTEAFF.

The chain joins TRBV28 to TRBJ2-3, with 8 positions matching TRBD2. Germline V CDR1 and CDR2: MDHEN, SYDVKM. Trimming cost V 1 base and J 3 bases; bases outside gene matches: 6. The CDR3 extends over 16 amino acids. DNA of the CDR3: TGTGCCAGCAGTTTATCGTCTAGCGGGTCAACAGATACGCAGTATTTT. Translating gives CASSLSSSGSTDTQYF.

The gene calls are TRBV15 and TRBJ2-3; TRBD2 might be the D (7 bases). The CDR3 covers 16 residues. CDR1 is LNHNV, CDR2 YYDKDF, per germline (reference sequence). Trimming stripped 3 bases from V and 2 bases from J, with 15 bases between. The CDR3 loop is CATSRSTAGATDTQYF. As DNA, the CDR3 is TGTGCCACCAGCAGGTCGACCGCGGGGGCCACAGATACGCAGTATTTT.

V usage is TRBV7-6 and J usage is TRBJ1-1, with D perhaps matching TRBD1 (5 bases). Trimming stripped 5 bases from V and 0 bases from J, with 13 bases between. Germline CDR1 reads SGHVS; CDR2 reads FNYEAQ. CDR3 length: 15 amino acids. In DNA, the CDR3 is TGTGCCAGCAGCCCCAGCGGGACCGTGAACACTGAAGCTTTCTTT. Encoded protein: CASSPSGTVNTEAFF.

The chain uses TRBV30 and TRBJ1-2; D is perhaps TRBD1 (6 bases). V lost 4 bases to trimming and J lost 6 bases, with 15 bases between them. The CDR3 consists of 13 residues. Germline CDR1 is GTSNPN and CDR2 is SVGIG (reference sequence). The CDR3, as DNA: TGTGCCTGGAACCTACAGGGTGTGGATGGCTACACCTTC. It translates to CAWNLQGVDGYTF.